Sequencing of this T cell receptor beta chain was carried out in a study of PD-L1 blockade in urothelial cancer. TCRdb's table, derived via immunoSEQ multiplex PCR, lists solely in-frame clones and lacks some. This repertoire shows 90,000 or so clones, around 90% found once; its top ten account for around 1.5%. Trimming stripped 1 base from V and 1 base from J, with 12 bases between. The CDR3 length is 15 residues. The germline gives CDR1 SGHDT, CDR2 YYEEEE. Time point defined: pretreatment peripheral blood. The sequencing used PBMCs, collected around atezolizumab (anti-PD-L1) treatment. The V and J genes are TRBV5-6 and TRBJ2-7; D possibly corresponds to TRBD1 (5 bases). The source of this sequence is a man in his fifties or sixties with urothelial cancer. CDR3 sequence (DNA): TGTGCCAGCAGCTTGAGGGGCCTGACGTCCTACGAGCAGTACTTC. It is translated as CASSLRGLTSYEQYF.